The TCR beta chain under discussion was sequenced for a study of vaccination and CD4 T cells after COVID-19. Treatment denoted: approximately 9-day PBMC culture with coronavirus spike peptide pools or control peptides (ViraFEST assay). As for this clonotype: The antigen is undetermined.

This CDR3 comprises 15 residues. Germline CDR1 KGHSH, CDR2 LQKENI. V lost 4 bases to trimming and J lost 4 bases; unmatched junction nucleotides: 2. The study's findings and limits: Median SARS-CoV-2-reactive clonotype numbers went up from approximately 21 to 40, but not significantly.

The Oncomine TCR Beta short-read assay was applied to DNA of cultured CD4+ T cells. TCRdb reprocessed the PCR reads with MiXCR, giving one entry per CDR3 protein. The repertoire includes 9,500 or so distinct CDR3 sequences, roughly 25% of them detected once, and just over 45% sits in the top ten. This receptor was taken from a human donor who received a COVID-19 vaccine. This chain links TRBV18 with TRBJ2-6; 9 bases align to TRBD1. This specimen consisted of CD4+ T cells from blood, cultured in vitro, obtained before SARS-CoV-2 vaccination. CDR3 DNA sequence: TGTGCCAGCTCACGGACAGGGGCCGGGGCCAACGTCCTGACTTTC. Protein sequence: CASSRTGAGANVLTF.